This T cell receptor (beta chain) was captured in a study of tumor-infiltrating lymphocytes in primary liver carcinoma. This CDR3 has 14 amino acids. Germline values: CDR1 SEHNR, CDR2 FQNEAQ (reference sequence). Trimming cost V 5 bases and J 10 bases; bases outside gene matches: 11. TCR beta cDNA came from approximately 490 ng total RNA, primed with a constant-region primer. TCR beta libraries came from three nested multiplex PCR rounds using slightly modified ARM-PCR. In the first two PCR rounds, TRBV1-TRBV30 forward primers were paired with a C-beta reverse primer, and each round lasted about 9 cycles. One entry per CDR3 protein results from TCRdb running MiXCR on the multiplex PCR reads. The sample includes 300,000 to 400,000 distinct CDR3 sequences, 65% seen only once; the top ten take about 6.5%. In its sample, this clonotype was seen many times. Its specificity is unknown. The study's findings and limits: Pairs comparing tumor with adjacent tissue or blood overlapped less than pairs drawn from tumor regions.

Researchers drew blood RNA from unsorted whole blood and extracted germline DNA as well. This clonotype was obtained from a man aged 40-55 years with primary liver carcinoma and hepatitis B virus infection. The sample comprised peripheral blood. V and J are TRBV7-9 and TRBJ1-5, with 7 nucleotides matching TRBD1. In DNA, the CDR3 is TGTGCCAGCAGCCCCGGGACAGACATCGAACCCCAGCATTTT. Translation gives CASSPGTDIEPQHF.